This T cell receptor beta chain is from a study of T cell changes during pregnancy in multiple sclerosis. Libraries were prepared by immunoSEQ multiplex PCR; TCRdb keeps only in-frame clonotypes and omits some of them. This table holds about 36,000 clones, more than 70% found once. This clonotype originated in a female donor in good health, enrolled as a control in a pregnancy study. Sequenced material: CD4+ T cells from peripheral blood mononuclear cells, taken after pregnancy.

The CDR3 sequence is CASSATGAETQYF. The CDR3 DNA sequence: TGTGCCAGTAGTGCCACAGGGGCAGAGACCCAGTACTTC. The rearrangement uses TRBV19 and TRBJ2-5; 7 bases are shared with TRBD1. The germline V gene has CDR1 LNHDA and CDR2 SQIVND (reference sequence). CDR3 size: 13 residues. Losses at the gene ends were 5 bases for V and 4 bases for J; bases not matched to a gene: 4.